A selection of T cell receptor beta chains follows, all from one sample in a study of monozygotic twins with inflammatory bowel disease. TCRdb reprocessed the 5' RACE reads and reports one entry per CDR3 protein, with no DNA. This repertoire includes fewer than 550,000 distinct CDR3 sequences. Source material: blood. These TCRs come from a human donor with ulcerative colitis or Crohn's disease, or a healthy co-twin of an affected twin (not recorded which). CDR3s include the opening cysteine and the closing phenylalanine or tryptophan.

>TRBV12-3/TRBV12-4|TRBJ2-3|15
CASTKRGTGGDTQYF
>TRBV9|TRBJ2-7|16
CASSVDCPFSFHEQYF
>TRBV7-2|TRBJ1-4|15
CASSLFWATNEKLFF
>TRBV27|TRBJ1-1|14
CASSLLRAATEAFF
>TRBV12-3/TRBV12-4|TRBJ2-7|16
CASSLSGGQGAYEQYF
>TRBV13|TRBJ1-2|13
CASSLHRGQGYTF
>TRBV28|TRBJ2-4|20
CASSDYGNRGRNLSQNIQYF
>TRBV27|TRBJ1-3|14
CASSLSSDGNTIYF
>TRBV7-2|TRBJ1-5|15
CASSLVGRSNQPQHF
>TRBV27|TRBJ2-1|12
CASKPAGAIQFF
>TRBV15|TRBJ2-3|14
CATSRDRGPDTQYF